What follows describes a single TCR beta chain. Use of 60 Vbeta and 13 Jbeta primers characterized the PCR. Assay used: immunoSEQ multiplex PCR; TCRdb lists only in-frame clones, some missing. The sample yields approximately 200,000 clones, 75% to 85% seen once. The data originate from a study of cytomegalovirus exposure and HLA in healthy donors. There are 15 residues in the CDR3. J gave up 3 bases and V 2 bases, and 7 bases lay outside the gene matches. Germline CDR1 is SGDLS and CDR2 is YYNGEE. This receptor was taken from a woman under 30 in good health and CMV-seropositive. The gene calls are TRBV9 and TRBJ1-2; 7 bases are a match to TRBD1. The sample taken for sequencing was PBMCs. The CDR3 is CASSVRQGPYYGYTF. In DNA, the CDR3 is TGTGCCAGCAGCGTCCGACAGGGCCCCTACTATGGCTACACCTTC.